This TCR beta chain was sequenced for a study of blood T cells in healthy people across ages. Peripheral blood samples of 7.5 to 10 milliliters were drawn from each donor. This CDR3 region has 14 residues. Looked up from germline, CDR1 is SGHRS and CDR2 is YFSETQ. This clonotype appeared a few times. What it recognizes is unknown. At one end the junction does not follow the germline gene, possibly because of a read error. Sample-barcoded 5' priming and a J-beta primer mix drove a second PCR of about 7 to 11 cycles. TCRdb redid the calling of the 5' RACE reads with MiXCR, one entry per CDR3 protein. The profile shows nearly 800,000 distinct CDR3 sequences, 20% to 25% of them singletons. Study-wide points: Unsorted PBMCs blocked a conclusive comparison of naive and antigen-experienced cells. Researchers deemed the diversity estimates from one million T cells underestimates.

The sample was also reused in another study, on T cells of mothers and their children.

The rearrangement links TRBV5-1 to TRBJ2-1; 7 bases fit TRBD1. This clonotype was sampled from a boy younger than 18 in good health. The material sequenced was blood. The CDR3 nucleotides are TGCGCCAGCAGCTCCGGACAGGCTAACAATGAGCGGTTCTTC. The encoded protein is CASSSGQANNERFF.